This T cell receptor (beta chain) was captured by sequencing in a study of post-analysis software for immune sequencing data. Study context: The patients showed relapsing-remitting, secondary progressive and progressive-relapsing multiple sclerosis courses.

V shed 7 bases and J shed 0 bases, with 9 bases lying between them. CDR3 size: 13 residues. Germline values: CDR1 SNHLY, CDR2 FYNNEI. Findings of the study overall: Samples from one preparation batch, clustered by F measure, grouped strongly together. Patients had higher frequencies than controls of roughly 5 TRBV segments, including TRBV5-6, TRBV5-1 and TRBV20-1. Normalized Chao1 diversity was significantly lower in multiple sclerosis patients than in controls.

A word on this clonotype: Its antigen is currently unknown.

Tagging with unique molecular identifiers was a feature of the TCR beta cDNA libraries. Each batch of roughly 0.9 to 10 million T cells produced 500,000 to 550,000 cDNA molecules. TCRdb reprocessed the PCR reads with MiXCR, giving one entry per CDR3 protein. This sample yields roughly 650,000 distinct CDR3 sequences, of which approximately 60% are seen a single time; about 11% belongs to the top ten. The V gene is TRBV2, the J gene TRBJ2-5, with D possibly TRBD2 on 5 matching bases. Sequencing used blood. This TCR was recovered from a girl aged 2 to 10 with multiple sclerosis. DNA of the CDR3: TGTGCCAGCACCACGGGATACCAAGAGACCCAGTACTTC. This translates into CASTTGYQETQYF. Filled out from reference TRBV2 and TRBJ2-5, the complete variable domain reads EPEVTQTPSHQVTQMGQEVILRCVPISNHLYFYWYRQILGQKVEFLVSFYNNEISEKSEIFDDQFSVERPDGSNFTLKIRSTKLEDSAMYFCASTTGYQETQYFGPGTRLLVL.